These 28 T cell receptor beta chains were sequenced from one sample in a study of blood T cell repertoires in COVID-19. Profiling relied on immunoSEQ multiplex PCR, and the TCRdb table lists in-frame clones only, not all of them. The repertoire holds tens of thousands of clones, with 85% to 90% as singletons. The sequenced sample was peripheral blood. These receptors were taken from a man aged 45-65 years with active COVID-19.

This sequence joins TRBV4-3 and TRBJ2-1; D possibly corresponds to TRBD1 (6 bases). The V and J ends lost 5 bases and 8 bases respectively, with 19 bases between them. This CDR3 spans 15 amino acids. Germline CDR1 and CDR2: LGHNA and YSLEER. The CDR3 here is CASSTTGSRQDEQFF. CDR3 coding DNA: TGCGCCAGCAGCACCACAGGGTCGAGGCAAGATGAGCAGTTCTTC.

The chain couples TRBV4-3 to TRBJ2-1; TRBD1 agrees at 12 bases. CDR3 size: 17 residues. V lost 0 bases, J lost 9 bases, and 9 bases stayed unmatched. CDR1 is LGHNA, CDR2 YSLEER, per germline. The chain's CDR3 is CASSQDPGQGASVEQFF. The CDR3 region has the DNA TGCGCCAGCAGCCAAGACCCGGGACAGGGGGCGAGTGTTGAGCAGTTCTTC.

The genes are TRBV2 and TRBJ2-5; no clear D. The CDR3 runs 15 residues. V was pared by 1 base and J by 4 bases, with 13 bases between. From germline, CDR1 is SNHLY and CDR2 FYNNEI. CDR3 DNA: TGTGCCAGCAGTGAAGGGCCCTTCGGCGGAGAGACCCAGTACTTC. It is translated as CASSEGPFGGETQYF.

This clone was observed once. J is TRBJ1-2 and V is TRBV21-1; TRBD1 was called by the table and not checked on the DNA. TRBV21-1 is marked as a pseudogene. The CDR3 runs 20 residues. This chain's CDR3 is CARGTGTGAITNTNNYGYTF. The CDR3, as DNA: TGTGCCAGGGGGACCGGGACAGGGGCTATTACAAATACAAATAACTATGGCTACACCTTC.

The CDR3 DNA is TGTGCCAGCAGCCTAGGGATCGGGGATCGATTCTATGGCTACACCTTC. Translating gives CASSLGIGDRFYGYTF. The chain employs TRBV4-2 and TRBJ1-2; D not certain. Germline V gene sequence: CDR1 LGHNA, CDR2 YNFKEQ. Trimming shortened V by 4 bases and J by 4 bases, and 19 bases separated the two germline ends. The CDR3 covers 16 residues.

The V call is TRBV29-1, the J call TRBJ1-2, with D possibly being TRBD1 (5 bases). This CDR3 spans 12 amino acids. V lost 7 bases and J 1 base, leaving 10 bases between the germline ends. Germline V CDR1 and CDR2: SQVTM, ANQGSEA. The CDR3 bases are TGCAGCGCAAGGGGTAATAACTATGGCTACACCTTC. Encoded protein: CSARGNNYGYTF.

J is TRBJ2-1 and V is TRBV14; D unresolved. The CDR3 length is 14 residues. V lost 0 bases and J lost 9, with 12 bases in between. CDR1 SGHDN and CDR2 FVKESK come from the germline V gene. The CDR3 reads CASSQDRLSGEQFF. In DNA, the CDR3 is TGTGCCAGCAGCCAAGATCGTCTCTCCGGTGAGCAGTTCTTC.

V gene TRBV6-5 combines with J gene TRBJ2-7, with 9 bases lining up with TRBD2. After removal of 7 bases from V and 1 base from J, the junction contained 8 bases not matched to a gene. CDR1 is MNHEY, CDR2 SVGAGI, per germline. This CDR3 spans 15 amino acids. As DNA, the CDR3 is TGTGCCAGCACCATGCGGGGGGGCAGGTCCTACGAGCAGTACTTC. As protein: CASTMRGGRSYEQYF.

The rearrangement uses TRBV7-2 and TRBJ1-5; the D is unclear. Per the germline V gene, CDR1 is SGHTA and CDR2 is FQGNSA. CDR3 length equals 13 residues. Trimming took 2 bases from V and 10 from J, leaving 12 bases between them. The CDR3 is CASSLLGEGPQHF. The CDR3 DNA reads as TGTGCCAGCAGCTTACTAGGTGAAGGTCCCCAGCATTTT. Based on the CDR3 plus reference TRBV7-2 and TRBJ1-5, the full variable domain is GAGVSQSPSNKVTEKGKDVELRCDPISGHTALYWYRQSLGQGLEFLIYFQGNSAPDKSGLPSDRFSAERTGGSVSTLTIQRTQQEDSAVYLCASSLLGEGPQHFGDGTRLSIL.

This clone was counted only a few times. V usage is TRBV28 and J usage is TRBJ2-7, with 9 bases identical to TRBD2. The CDR3 extends over 14 amino acids. J gave up 0 bases and V 5 bases, and 2 bases lay outside the gene matches. From germline, CDR1 is MDHEN and CDR2 SYDVKM. In DNA form, the CDR3 reads TGTGCCAGCAGTGGACTAGCGCGCTCCTACGAGCAGTACTTC. Translating it yields CASSGLARSYEQYF.

This clone was detected only once. This sequence joins TRBV5-4 and TRBJ1-2; 8 bases line up with TRBD1. CDR1 is SGHNT, CDR2 YYREEE, per germline (reference sequence). V shed 4 bases, J shed 3 bases, and the junction held 5 bases outside the gene matches. The CDR3 runs 14 residues. The CDR3 spells CASSQGARDYGYTF. As DNA, the CDR3 is TGTGCCAGCAGCCAGGGGGCCCGGGACTATGGCTACACCTTC.

This rearrangement joins TRBV18 to TRBJ2-7; TRBD2 might be the D (6 bases). The CDR3 spans 14 residues. Per the germline V gene, CDR1 is KGHSH and CDR2 is LQKENI. V was clipped by 0 bases and J by 2 bases, with 8 bases between them. The CDR3 sequence: CASSPPRGPYEQYF. The CDR3 DNA reads TGTGCCAGCTCACCACCGCGGGGTCCCTACGAGCAGTACTTC.

The gene calls are TRBV6-5 and TRBJ1-2; D ambiguous. Germline lookup yields CDR1 MNHEY and CDR2 SVGAGI. V lost 5 bases, J lost 7 bases, and 11 bases lay in between. CDR3 size: 12 residues. DNA of the CDR3: TGTGCCAGCAGTCCACCGTCCGGTGGCTACACCTTC. Amino acids: CASSPPSGGYTF.

V usage is TRBV15 and J usage is TRBJ1-5, with TRBD1 matching over 9 bases. The CDR3 is 12 amino acids. Losses at the gene ends were 8 bases for V and 14 bases for J; bases not matched to a gene: 10. Germline V gives CDR1 LNHNV, CDR2 YYDKDF (reference sequence). CDR3 amino acids: CATLDRGGTKHF. The CDR3 DNA is TGTGCCACCTTGGACAGGGGCGGCACCAAGCATTTT.

The chain recombines TRBV11-3 with TRBJ2-7; the D gene is possibly TRBD2 (6 bases). With 0 bases removed from V and 6 bases from J, the gap between germline ends came to 18 bases. The CDR3 is 16 residues long. From germline, CDR1 is SGHNT and CDR2 YENEEA. The DNA of the CDR3 is TGTGCCAGCAGCTTAGATCCCGAGAGGTTGGGGGGCGAGCAGTACTTC. Amino acid sequence: CASSLDPERLGGEQYF. The entire variable domain, with the rest obtained from reference TRBV11-3 and TRBJ2-7, is as follows: EAGVVQSPRYKIIEKKQPVAFWCNPISGHNTLYWYLQNLGQGPELLIRYENEEAVDDSQLPKDRFSAERLKGVDSTLKIQPAELGDSAVYLCASSLDPERLGGEQYFGPGTRLTVT.

This clone was counted once. The chain combines TRBV25-1 with TRBJ1-3; 7 bases map to TRBD1. Unmatched junction bases numbered 9, after V lost 10 bases and J lost 9 bases. The germline V gene has CDR1 MGHDK and CDR2 SYGVNS. The CDR3 loop spans 12 amino acids. CDR3 DNA sequence: TGTGCCACGGAGGGGGCCCGAGGCACCATATATTTT. Translated, it gives CATEGARGTIYF.

This chain uses TRBV29-1 with TRBJ1-1; 7 nucleotides align to TRBD1. This CDR3 is 16 amino acids long. V was pared by 5 bases and J by 7 bases, with 19 bases of the junction left unmatched. Germline V gives CDR1 SQVTM, CDR2 ANQGSEA. The CDR3 DNA reads TGCAGCGTTCTAGGACAGGTCGGGGGAAAGGTGAATGAAGCTTTCTTT. It is translated as CSVLGQVGGKVNEAFF.

The chain couples TRBV6-1 to TRBJ1-2; D is undetermined. The CDR3 has 14 amino acids. CDR1 is MNHNS, CDR2 SASEGT, per germline. Between the trimmed V and J ends, which lost 2 bases and 4 bases, there was a span of 11 bases. CDR3 protein: CASSEPGFSYGYTF. CDR3 nucleotides: TGTGCCAGCAGTGAACCGGGGTTCAGCTATGGCTACACCTTC.

This rearrangement joins TRBV18 to TRBJ2-7, with D unclear. The V gene lost 1 base and the J gene lost 4 bases, with 8 bases spanning the gap. Per germline, CDR1 KGHSH and CDR2 LQKENI. This CDR3 is 13 amino acids long. The CDR3 bases are TGTGCCAGCTCACCACGCGGTGAATACGAGCAGTACTTC. Its protein product is CASSPRGEYEQYF.

The chain uses TRBV6-5 and TRBJ2-7, with unresolved D. Germline values: CDR1 MNHEY, CDR2 SVGAGI. The CDR3 has 15 amino acids. With 7 bases removed from V and 0 bases from J, the gap between germline ends came to 16 bases. This chain's CDR3 is CASTPNSESSYEQYF. Here the CDR3 DNA reads TGTGCCAGCACTCCCAATTCGGAGAGCTCCTACGAGCAGTACTTC.

The chain couples TRBV11-3 to TRBJ2-7; the D gene is possibly TRBD1 (5 bases). This CDR3 has 13 residues. Per germline, CDR1 SGHNT and CDR2 YENEEA. Trimming cost V 5 bases and J 2 bases, with 10 bases left between them. In DNA, the CDR3 is TGTGCCAGCAGCAAAGACAGAGCCTACGAGCAGTACTTC. Its translation is CASSKDRAYEQYF.

The CDR3 DNA sequence: TGTGCCAGCAGTACCCAGACTAGCGGTCTTCGGAGTGAGCAGTTCTTC. It encodes CASSTQTSGLRSEQFF. The rearrangement links TRBV28 to TRBJ2-1; 9 nucleotides line up with TRBD2. Germline trimming cut 5 bases from V and 9 bases from J; bases unmatched to any gene: 14. The CDR3 is made up of 16 amino acids. Per germline, CDR1 MDHEN and CDR2 SYDVKM. The full variable domain, completed using reference TRBV28 and TRBJ2-1, is DVKVTQSSRYLVKRTGEKVFLECVQDMDHENMFWYRQDPGLGLRLIYFSYDVKMKEKGDIPEGYSVSREKKERFSLILESASTNQTSMYLCASSTQTSGLRSEQFFGPGTRLTVL.

A few counts support this clone. The rearrangement links TRBV6-6 to TRBJ1-2, with 8 nucleotides matching TRBD1. Germline assignment: CDR1 MNHNY and CDR2 SVGAGI (reference sequence). The junction had 8 bases not matched to a gene; V was cut back by 4 bases and J by 4 bases. The CDR3 length is 15 residues. Written as DNA, the CDR3 is TGTGCCAGCAGTTTCGACGGACAGGGTGTCTATGGCTACACCTTC. Its translation is CASSFDGQGVYGYTF.

The J gene is TRBJ2-7, the V gene TRBV24-1, with D possibly being TRBD2 (5 bases). V lost 5 bases and J lost 6, with 13 bases in between. Per germline, CDR1 KGHDR and CDR2 SFDVKD. The CDR3 loop spans 13 amino acids. CDR3 protein: CATSGTSTPEQYF. The CDR3 DNA reads as TGTGCCACCAGTGGGACTTCCACTCCCGAGCAGTACTTC.

The V call is TRBV14, the J call TRBJ2-1, with 8 bases fitting TRBD2. The CDR3 covers 16 residues. Germline loops: CDR1 SGHDN, CDR2 FVKESK. The trim removed 1 base at V and 5 bases at J, leaving 7 bases unmatched. CDR3 DNA sequence: TGTGCCAGCAGCCAAGTGGGGACTAGGATAGACAATGAGCAGTTCTTC. Its translation is CASSQVGTRIDNEQFF. The complete variable domain, with remaining parts taken from reference TRBV14 and TRBJ2-1, reads EAGVTQFPSHSVIEKGQTVTLRCDPISGHDNLYWYRRVMGKEIKFLLHFVKESKQDESGMPNNRFLAERTGGTYSTLKVQPAELEDSGVYFCASSQVGTRIDNEQFFGPGTRLTVL.

The sample holds a few counts of this clone. For the CDR3, the DNA is TGCGCCAGCAGCTACAGGGCGACCGGGACAGGGGGTATGAACACTGAAGCTTTCTTT. Its protein product is CASSYRATGTGGMNTEAFF. The chain links TRBV5-1 to TRBJ1-1; 11 nucleotides align to TRBD1. Germline assignment: CDR1 SGHRS and CDR2 YFSETQ. Losses at the gene ends were 3 bases for V and 0 bases for J; bases not matched to a gene: 13. The CDR3 length is 19 residues.

The V gene is TRBV3-1 (or the pseudogene TRBV3-2), the J gene TRBJ2-3; D is undetermined. In germline, CDR1 is LGHDT, CDR2 YNNKEL (reference sequence). The CDR3 sequence is 14 residues long. Trimming left V 3 bases short and J 3 bases short, with 10 bases between. The CDR3 loop is CASSQRITTDTQYF. CDR3 nucleotides: TGTGCCAGCAGCCAGAGGATCACAACAGATACGCAGTATTTT.

This clone was found once. V usage is TRBV20-1 and J usage is TRBJ2-1; 10 bases are shared with TRBD1. CDR3 size: 14 residues. The V gene end was trimmed by 3 bases and the J gene end by 6 bases; junction bases not matched to a gene: 5. The germline CDR1 and CDR2 sequences are DFQATT and SNEGSKA (reference sequence). CDR3 amino acids: CSASGGQGTNEQFF. In nucleotides, the CDR3 is TGCAGTGCTAGTGGGGGACAGGGGACCAATGAGCAGTTCTTC.